This T cell receptor beta chain appears in the sequencing data of a study of control samples from healthy donors and cancer patients. Profiled with immunoSEQ multiplex PCR; TCRdb holds only in-frame clones, not every one. The profile shows some 250,000 clones, roughly 82% of them singletons. The CDR3 consists of 16 residues. CDR1 and CDR2 from the germline V gene are SGHDT and YYEEEE. Trimming took 4 bases from V and 7 from J, leaving 23 bases between them. This clone was observed a single time. The sequence came from an older woman with lung cancer. The sample consisted of PBMCs. This chain joins TRBV5-6 and TRBJ1-1; TRBD1 might be the D (5 bases). The DNA for the CDR3 is TGTGCCAGCAGCCCCACCGGGGCGGGCTCGCCGATTGAAGCTTTCTTT. Its translation: CASSPTGAGSPIEAFF.